This T cell receptor (beta chain) was obtained from a study of T cells in narcolepsy. V lost 5 bases and J lost 5, with 17 bases in between. The CDR3 is made up of 15 amino acids. Germline CDR1 MNHEY, CDR2 SVGAGI. Whole-study findings and limits: Autoreactive clone sequences were missing from some blood memory CD4+ repertoires.

Details on this clone: Its antigen is currently unknown.

TCRdb keeps only in-frame clones here, not all; method: immunoSEQ multiplex PCR. The sample yields just over 20,000 clones, 80% to 85% seen once. The chain carries TRBV6-5 and TRBJ2-3, with D maybe TRBD1 (6 bases). The TCR was taken from a human donor in good health. Material for sequencing was memory (CD45RA-) CD4+ T cells from blood. CDR3 sequence: CASSRGQTIGDTQYF. CDR3 DNA: TGTGCCAGCAGTCGAGGACAGACCATCGGAGATACGCAGTATTTT.